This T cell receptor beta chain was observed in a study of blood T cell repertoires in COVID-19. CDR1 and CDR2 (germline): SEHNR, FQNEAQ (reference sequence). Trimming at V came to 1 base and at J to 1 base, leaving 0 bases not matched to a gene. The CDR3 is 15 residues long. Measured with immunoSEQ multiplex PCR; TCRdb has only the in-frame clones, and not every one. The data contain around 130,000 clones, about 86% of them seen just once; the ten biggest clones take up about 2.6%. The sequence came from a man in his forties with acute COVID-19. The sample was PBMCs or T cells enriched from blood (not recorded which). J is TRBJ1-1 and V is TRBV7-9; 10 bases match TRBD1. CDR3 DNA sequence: TGTGCCAGCAGCTTAGGACAGGGGGCGAACACTGAAGCTTTCTTT. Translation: CASSLGQGANTEAFF.